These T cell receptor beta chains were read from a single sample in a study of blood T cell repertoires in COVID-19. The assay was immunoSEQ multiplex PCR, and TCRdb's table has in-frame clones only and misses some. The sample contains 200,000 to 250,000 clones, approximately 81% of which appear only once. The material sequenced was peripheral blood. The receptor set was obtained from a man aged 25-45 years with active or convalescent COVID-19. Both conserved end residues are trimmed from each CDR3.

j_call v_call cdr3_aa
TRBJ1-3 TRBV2 ASSAGQANTIY
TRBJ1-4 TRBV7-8 ASSLSGGLGEKLF
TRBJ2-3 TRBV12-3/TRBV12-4 ASTTLTDTQY
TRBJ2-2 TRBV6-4 ASSPGRYTGELF
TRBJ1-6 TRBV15 ATSRDRRSPLH
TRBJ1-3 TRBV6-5 ASRGSGNTIY
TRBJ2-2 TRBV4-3 ASSQEGGLAGENTGELF
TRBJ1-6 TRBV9 ASTREGLSPLH
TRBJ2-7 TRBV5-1 ASSSGQGRRNEQY
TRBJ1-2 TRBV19 ASSDEGHGYT
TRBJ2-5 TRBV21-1 ASSKAGGVEQETQY
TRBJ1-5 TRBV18 ASSNPGGGQPQH
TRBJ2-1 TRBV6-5 ASRMDRGAWNEQF
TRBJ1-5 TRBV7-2 ASSPGGSSNQPQH
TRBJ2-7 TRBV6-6 ASSSEWDSSAYEQY